This T cell receptor (beta chain) was retrieved from a study of blood T cells in healthy people across ages (dated by TCRdb to between 2014 and 2016). In terms of the full investigation: Template switching captured roughly one uniquely barcoded TCR beta cDNA molecule per two T cells in model experiments. The donors were split into four age groups: young (average around 16 years), middle-aged (nearly 40), aged (approximately 60) and long-lived (approximately 80). Two additional independent replicas of 1 million unique cDNA reads from the same blood draw were analyzed for two donors (one aged 18 to 29 and one aged 80 or older). To avoid experimental bias, donors of different ages were distributed randomly across sequencing lanes. The study measured age-related changes in TCR beta repertoire diversity using deep sequencing normalized with unique cDNA molecular identifiers. The full study reports these points: Estimates of total diversity based on one million sequenced T cells were considered lower bounds and underestimates. Bulk unsorted PBMC profiling prevented conclusive comparison of naive and antigen-experienced compartments. Compared with the aged group, more naive CD4+ T cells, fewer expanded clones and increased TCR diversity were shown by the long-lived group, suggesting age selection. Observed TCR beta diversity correlated strongly with the percentage of naive T cells measured by flow cytometry. Observed TCR beta diversity per million T cells fell roughly linearly with age, and a significant reduction was already apparent by age roughly 40. Because the CMV infection status of the donors was unknown, age-related changes in expanded clonotypes may potentially have been confounded.

The roughly 39 donors, aged 6 to 90 years, were systemically healthy Caucasian individuals from Russia. About 9.8 milliliters of peripheral blood were drawn from each donor into EDTA-treated Vacutainer tubes. Ficoll-Paque density-gradient centrifugation was used to isolate PBMCs, with at least 7 million obtained per sample. Total RNA was extracted from PBMCs with Trizol reagent, with at least 6 micrograms obtained per sample. The percentages of naive CD45RAhigh/CD27high T cells were determined by flow cytometry on a PBMC aliquot from every donor. The V end gives up 1 base and the J end 6 bases, leaving 5 bases in the junction not matched to a gene. There are 14 amino acids in the CDR3, from cysteine to phenylalanine inclusive. The CDR3 DNA has 42 bases and is translated from base 1. The sample holds a few counts of this clonotype. Its antigen is currently not known. Qualities for individual bases were not recorded, and no much larger clone is one base off.

Libraries were constructed by 5' RACE. Sequencer: Illumina HiSeq 2500. The second PCR ran for about 7 to 11 cycles and used a J-beta primer mix along with a sample-barcoded 5' primer. Each TCR beta cDNA molecule received a unique molecular identifier from a template-switch 5' adaptor carrying 12 random nucleotides. At least 2.5 million CDR3-containing paired-end reads were obtained from each sample. The Mint cDNA synthesis kit, primed by a TRBC-specific oligonucleotide, was used to synthesize first-strand cDNA from all RNA. All cDNA was treated with uracil-DNA glycosylase and then went through a first 18-cycle PCR with the universal primers M1SS and BC2_uni_R. Processing in the source paper ran as follows. For normalization, 1 million high-quality reads, each with a distinct molecular identifier, were randomly selected from each sample. Reads sharing molecular identifiers were discarded rather than binned into consensus sequences. CDR3 identification, clonotype clustering and error correction used MiTCR with a Q25 quality threshold and the strictest error-elimination algorithm. Lower-bound total TCR beta diversity was estimated with a nonparametric unseen species model using Euler transformation. TCRdb applied fastp at Q25 and MiXCR to the public reads, then kept only in-frame beta chains. All rows with the same CDR3 protein become a single entry with the most common DNA and genes. TCRdb's processing, not the authors' own work, is the source of the V and J calls. The sample table holds about a million distinct CDR3 sequences, of which roughly 48% were seen once. The ten most abundant clones make up around an eighth of the sample.

The sample taken for sequencing was blood. The clonotype originates from a man under 40 in good health. The chain employs TRBV12-3 or TRBV12-4 and TRBJ2-7, with 8 bases aligning to TRBD1. The base sequence is TGTGCCAGCAGTTTAGGGGCAGGGGGCATCGAGCAGTACTTC. This encodes CASSLGAGGIEQYF.